The subject of this entry is one T cell receptor (beta chain). Its specificity is not known. The CDR3 has 13 amino acids. V was cut by 4 bases and J by 5 bases, with 10 bases left in between. Germline CDR1 SGDLS, CDR2 YYNGEE. With 60 Vbeta and 13 Jbeta primers, the PCR was carried out. Assay used: immunoSEQ multiplex PCR; TCRdb lists only in-frame clones, some missing. This repertoire comprises 75,000 to 85,000 clones; its ten largest clones make up 0.58%. These data belong to a study of cytomegalovirus exposure and HLA in healthy donors. Notes on the study in general: Within an earlier analysis, most TCR beta V segments proved productive either about 87% or about 30% of the time. A later analysis linked a missense variant in DCLRE1C to the trimming of TCR beta V and J genes.

V and J are TRBV9 and TRBJ1-5; D unclear. The sample consisted of PBMCs. This TCR was sampled from a man in his fifties or sixties in good health and CMV-seronegative. The CDR3 DNA follows: TGTGCCAGCAGCCTTAACAACGATCAGCCCCAGCATTTT. This encodes CASSLNNDQPQHF. Variable domain in full (rest from reference TRBV9 and TRBJ1-5): DSGVTQTPKHLITATGQRVTLRCSPRSGDLSVYWYQQSLDQGLQFLIQYYNGEERAKGNILERFSAQQFPDLHSELNLSSLELGDSALYFCASSLNNDQPQHFGDGTRLSIL.